The present T cell receptor (beta chain) was sequenced within a study of identical twins. The V segment lost 1 base and the J segment 2 bases; nucleotides outside the gene matches: 15. Germline loops: CDR1 SGHAT, CDR2 FQNNGV. The CDR3 has 20 amino acids. This clonotype was observed a few times. TCRdb analysed the 5' RACE reads with MiXCR anew, one entry per CDR3 protein. There are approximately 490,000 distinct CDR3 sequences in the sample; about a fifth occur only once, and 0.45% to 0.5% lies in the top ten. These same data were also listed under a study on yellow fever vaccine responses in identical twins.

The receptor was derived from a woman between 18 and 30 years old in good health. The sample taken for sequencing was CD4+ T cells sorted from blood. The genes are TRBV11-2 and TRBJ2-1; 9 nucleotides match TRBD2. The DNA of the CDR3 is TGTGCCAGCAGCTTAGTCCGTAGCGGGAGTGGTGTTAGTACCTACAATGAGCAGTTCTTC. Protein sequence: CASSLVRSGSGVSTYNEQFF.